One and the same sample provided the 18 T cell receptor beta chains below, sequenced in a study of T cell repertoires in cytomegalovirus infection. These receptors have no identified antigens. One entry per CDR3 protein, called by TCRdb with MiXCR from the reads. The table shows 650,000 to 850,000 distinct CDR3 sequences, with just under 30% occurring only once. The starting material was cultured CD8+ T cells from PBMCs, obtained from culture after CMV antigen stimulation. These receptors were obtained from a human donor in good health (CMV status not recorded). Some clones in this sample may be carry-over from other donors' samples.

The chain is built from TRBV19 and TRBJ2-1; 10 bases are shared with TRBD1. This CDR3 region has 16 residues. Per germline, CDR1 LNHDA and CDR2 SQIVND (reference sequence). The trim removed 5 bases at V and 5 bases at J, leaving 9 bases unmatched. CDR3 loop: CASSVWGDRGHNEQFF. CDR3 nucleotide sequence: TGTGCCAGTAGTGTTTGGGGGGACAGGGGCCACAATGAGCAGTTCTTC.

The chain recombines TRBV27 with TRBJ2-7; D remains ambiguous. CDR1 MNHEY and CDR2 SMNVEV come from the germline V gene (reference sequence). Trimming took off 4 bases at V and 3 bases at J, with 10 bases between the two ends. This CDR3 spans 13 amino acids. Written as DNA, the CDR3 is TGTGCCAGCAGTTCATTCGCGGACTACGAGCAGTACTTC. Protein sequence: CASSSFADYEQYF.

This clonotype showed up many times. The chain combines TRBV7-2 with TRBJ1-1; D gene uncertain. The CDR3 covers 13 residues. The germline V gene encodes CDR1 SGHTA and CDR2 FQGNSA. Trimming shortened V by 3 bases and J by 3 bases, and 8 bases separated the two germline ends. The CDR3: CASSFTVDTEAFF. CDR3 sequence (DNA): TGTGCCAGCAGCTTTACAGTTGACACTGAAGCTTTCTTT. Full variable domain (missing parts from reference TRBV7-2 and TRBJ1-1): GAGVSQSPSNKVTEKGKDVELRCDPISGHTALYWYRQSLGQGLEFLIYFQGNSAPDKSGLPSDRFSAERTGGSVSTLTIQRTQQEDSAVYLCASSFTVDTEAFFGQGTRLTVV.

This clonotype showed up just once. The chain joins TRBV14 to TRBJ2-3, with 11 bases fitting TRBD2. The CDR3 totals 16 residues. V was pared by 0 bases and J by 6 bases, with 5 bases of the junction left unmatched. Germline values: CDR1 SGHDN, CDR2 FVKESK. The CDR3 DNA is TGTGCCAGCAGCCAAGAAGGACTAGCGGGTGCGGATACGCAGTATTTT. Translating it yields CASSQEGLAGADTQYF. Full variable domain (rest looked up from reference TRBV14 and TRBJ2-3): EAGVTQFPSHSVIEKGQTVTLRCDPISGHDNLYWYRRVMGKEIKFLLHFVKESKQDESGMPNNRFLAERTGGTYSTLKVQPAELEDSGVYFCASSQEGLAGADTQYFGPGTRLTVL.

This chain links TRBV4-1 with TRBJ1-2; unclear D gene. Trimming stripped 0 bases from V and 6 bases from J, with 14 bases between. This CDR3 spans 15 amino acids. CDR1 and CDR2 from the germline V gene are MGHRA and YSYEKL. CDR3 residues: CASSQDFIQVDGYTF. The CDR3 DNA follows: TGCGCCAGCAGCCAAGATTTTATTCAGGTGGATGGCTACACCTTC.

This clonotype was detected many times. The CDR3 DNA reads as TGTGCCAGCGGAGAGGGGAAGCGGACTGAAGCTTTCTTT. The encoded protein is CASGEGKRTEAFF. This chain uses TRBV6-1 with TRBJ1-1; weak D call: TRBD1 (5 bases). Germline values: CDR1 MNHNS, CDR2 SASEGT. Trimming took off 8 bases at V and 5 bases at J, with 15 bases between the two ends. The CDR3 spans 13 residues.

The chain is built from TRBV20-1 and TRBJ2-6, with D uncertain. Germline values: CDR1 DFQATT, CDR2 SNEGSKA (reference sequence). The CDR3 is 16 amino acids. Between the trimmed V and J ends, which lost 6 bases and 1 base, there was a span of 16 bases. In DNA, the CDR3 is TGCAGTGCCCCTGCAGCGCGCCGATCTGGGGCCAACGTCCTGACTTTC. It encodes CSAPAARRSGANVLTF.

J is TRBJ1-1 and V is TRBV6-5; D gene uncertain. The CDR3 runs 15 residues. Trimming took 0 bases from V and 1 from J, leaving 9 bases between them. Germline lookup yields CDR1 MNHEY and CDR2 SVGAGI. In nucleotides, the CDR3 is TGTGCCAGCAGTTACTCGGCAGGAGCGAACACTGAAGCTTTCTTT. As protein: CASSYSAGANTEAFF.

This chain joins TRBV6-5 and TRBJ1-1; no firm D call. Germline loops: CDR1 MNHEY, CDR2 SVGAGI. The V and J ends lost 5 bases and 5 bases respectively, with 6 bases between them. CDR3 length equals 11 residues. CDR3: CASSQKTEAFF. CDR3 nucleotide sequence: TGTGCCAGCAGTCAAAAGACTGAAGCTTTCTTT.

This clonotype was counted between two and nine times. This rearrangement joins TRBV4-1 to TRBJ1-3; D is undetermined. The germline V gene encodes CDR1 MGHRA and CDR2 YSYEKL. Trimming removed 0 bases from V and 4 bases from J, with 10 bases in between. CDR3 size: 15 residues. The chain's CDR3 is CASSQDSGSGNTIYF. The CDR3 DNA reads as TGCGCCAGCAGCCAAGATTCAGGATCGGGAAACACCATATATTTT.

The J gene is TRBJ1-1, the V gene TRBV6-1; the D gene is possibly TRBD1 (5 bases). Trimming took 5 bases from V and 4 from J, leaving 14 bases between them. The CDR3 consists of 14 residues. Germline lookup yields CDR1 MNHNS and CDR2 SASEGT. The CDR3 is CASSPSSRGTEAFF. The CDR3 DNA reads TGTGCCAGCAGTCCCTCCTCGAGGGGCACTGAAGCTTTCTTT.

This clonotype was observed many times. This chain joins TRBV7-6 and TRBJ2-1; D might be TRBD2 (6 bases). CDR1 and CDR2 (germline): SGHVS, FNYEAQ. The CDR3 covers 22 residues. Trimming removed 3 bases at V and 8 bases at J, with 38 bases between. Written as DNA, the CDR3 is TGTGCCAGCAGCTTTATTCCGATCACCAGAGTAACTAGCTCCGACTTGGTTGATGAGCAGTTCTTC. Its translation: CASSFIPITRVTSSDLVDEQFF.

There are a few counts of this clonotype. The J gene is TRBJ2-2, the V gene TRBV27, with TRBD2 identical over 9 bases. The length of the CDR3 is 16 residues. The germline gives CDR1 MNHEY, CDR2 SMNVEV (reference sequence). The V segment lost 6 bases and the J segment 7 bases; nucleotides outside the gene matches: 12. CDR3 in DNA: TGTGCCAGCAGAACCATAGCGGGGGCAGGGGACGGGGAGCTGTTTTTT. It encodes CASRTIAGAGDGELFF.

The chain uses TRBV7-8 and TRBJ2-1; D not certain. CDR1 is SGHVS and CDR2 is FQNEAQ in the germline V gene. This CDR3 comprises 14 residues. V was trimmed by 1 base and J by 13 bases, leaving 17 bases between them. The CDR3 sequence: CASSLDPDSPPQFF. The DNA for the CDR3 is TGTGCCAGCAGCTTAGATCCTGATTCTCCCCCTCAGTTCTTC.

The V and J genes are TRBV9 and TRBJ2-1; TRBD2 matches 13 bases. CDR1 is SGDLS and CDR2 is YYNGEE in the germline V gene. Trimming cost V 0 bases and J 6 bases; bases outside gene matches: 9. This CDR3 has 18 amino acids. The chain's CDR3 is CASSVATSGGAWGNEQFF. DNA of the CDR3: TGTGCCAGCAGCGTAGCTACTAGCGGGGGGGCCTGGGGCAATGAGCAGTTCTTC.

J is TRBJ1-2 and V is TRBV7-8; D is uncertain. CDR3 length: 15 amino acids. The V gene lost 1 base and the J gene lost 0 bases, with 9 bases spanning the gap. Germline loops: CDR1 SGHVS, CDR2 FQNEAQ. This CDR3 reads CASSLERTPNYGYTF. CDR3 coding DNA: TGTGCCAGCAGCTTAGAACGGACTCCTAACTATGGCTACACCTTC.

This sequence joins TRBV23-1 and TRBJ2-1; D may be TRBD1 (6 bases). TRBV23-1 belongs to the ORF category, with a function that is uncertain. Trimming stripped 4 bases from V and 0 bases from J, with 10 bases between. The CDR3 is 15 amino acids. DNA of the CDR3: TGCGCCAGCAGTCGTGAGGGACACTCCTACAATGAGCAGTTCTTC. Residues: CASSREGHSYNEQFF.

This clonotype was picked up a small number of times. J is TRBJ1-2 and V is TRBV27, with a weak D call TRBD1 (5 bases). Per the germline V gene, CDR1 is MNHEY and CDR2 is SMNVEV (reference sequence). The CDR3 totals 12 residues. The germline V and J ends were trimmed by 7 bases and 8 bases, with 14 bases remaining between them. CDR3 amino acids: CASKAGISGYTF. CDR3 sequence (DNA): TGTGCCAGCAAAGCAGGGATAAGCGGCTACACCTTC.